The T cell receptor (beta chain) described here comes from a study of cytomegalovirus exposure and HLA in healthy donors. Germline CDR1 reads SGHTA; CDR2 reads FQGNSA. V was clipped by 3 bases and J by 2 bases, with 5 bases between them. This CDR3 comprises 12 residues. The PCR had 60 Vbeta and 13 Jbeta primers. TCRdb keeps only in-frame clones here, not all; method: immunoSEQ multiplex PCR. The sample consists of around 130,000 clones, more than 55% of them appearing once. Study-level points and caveats: Most CMV-associated TCR beta chains appeared HLA-restricted in a later analysis.

Of note for this clone: As yet, its antigen is unknown.

J is TRBJ2-7 and V is TRBV7-2, with no clear D. This sequence originates from a young man in good health and CMV-seronegative. Specimen: PBMCs. The CDR3 sequence is CASSLYTYEQYF. CDR3 DNA sequence: TGTGCCAGCAGCTTGTATACCTACGAGCAGTACTTC. Supplemented by reference TRBV7-2 and TRBJ2-7, the full variable domain reads GAGVSQSPSNKVTEKGKDVELRCDPISGHTALYWYRQSLGQGLEFLIYFQGNSAPDKSGLPSDRFSAERTGGSVSTLTIQRTQQEDSAVYLCASSLYTYEQYFGPGTRLTVT.